This T cell receptor (beta chain) was documented in a study of blood T cell repertoires in COVID-19. The age range of participants was about 18 to 100 years, with residence in about two dozen US areas. In the authors' methods: For nucleated cells, counts were estimated from reference gene primer amplification. The protocol was immunoSEQ multiplex PCR, while the TCRdb copy is restricted to in-frame clones and leaves out a portion. V and J calls and clone size are copied from that table; D and trimming were computed from the DNA. Here the sample spans about 260,000 clones, approximately 88% being singletons. The sequence derives from a woman aged 40 to 49 who had been exposed to COVID-19. The sequencing sample was made of PBMCs or T cells enriched from blood (not recorded which).

Here the CDR3 DNA reads TGTGCCAGCAGTTTAAGGGTCCGGAGGACTGAAGCTTTCTTT. This encodes CASSLRVRRTEAFF. The chain couples TRBV27 to TRBJ1-1; D gene unclear. CDR1 and CDR2 from the germline V gene are MNHEY and SMNVEV (reference sequence). V lost 2 bases, J lost 5 bases, and 12 bases lay in between. The CDR3 consists of 14 residues.